Listed below are T cell receptor beta chains from one sample, sequenced in a study of T cells after yellow fever vaccination. TCRdb analysed the 5' RACE reads with MiXCR anew, one entry per CDR3 protein. The repertoire holds some 63,000 distinct CDR3 sequences, with less than 8.5% as singletons. Specimen: CD8+ T cells sorted from PBMCs, collected 15 days after the yellow fever booster vaccination. These receptors all stem from a man aged 25-40 years who received the YFV17D yellow fever vaccine. CDR3s leave out the opening cysteine and the closing phenylalanine or tryptophan. Fields, in order: V gene, D gene, CDR3 protein. A D gene is named only where the DNA matches it firmly.

>TRBV28|TRBD2
ASSFGGSSYEQY
>TRBV30|.
AQNYRRGTGANVLT
>TRBV11-3|.
ASSPRGVRSDEQF
>TRBV19|TRBD2
ASSLRLALEQF
>TRBV9|TRBD1
ASSPGTGGPNEQF
>TRBV9|.
ASSEDGWNEKLF
>TRBV5-6|TRBD1
ASSFGQGGGVTY
>TRBV11-2|.
ASSLGSGWFQF
>TRBV14|.
ASSPHWAEGGQETQY
>TRBV19|.
ASSIAREGGTYEQY
>TRBV12-3/TRBV12-4|.
ASSLATVGSYNEQF
>TRBV27|TRBD1
ASRPGQGGLKLF
>TRBV6-5|.
ASSYESNTHEQY
>TRBV7-6|.
ASSSGARYEQY
>TRBV6-2/TRBV6-3|.
ASSYVGLSQPQH
>TRBV30|.
AWIQQGTNEKLF
>TRBV6-1|.
ASSEAGQGGNGFYEQY
>TRBV4-3|TRBD1
ASSHGQGAYEQY
>TRBV7-3|TRBD2
ASSITGGAGDTQY
>TRBV5-1|TRBD2
ASSLFPSLAGAEYEQY
>TRBV29-1|TRBD1
SVRDSDGYT
>TRBV19|.
ASNLNTGELF
>TRBV6-5|.
ASSPVVAYNQPQH
>TRBV5-1|TRBD2
ASSPVGGSAYNEQF
>TRBV4-3|.
ASSQDLDSMTNSPLH
>TRBV6-5|TRBD1
ASSYGQGEYEQY
>TRBV12-3/TRBV12-4|.
APLPSVQGGYGYT
>TRBV15|TRBD1
ATSGDRGYEQY
>TRBV5-4|.
ASSFAGYEQY
>TRBV20-1|.
SALGGWVEQF
>TRBV5-1|.
ASSLEDGIRWTSTDTQY
>TRBV7-9|.
ASRRDRTDQETQY
>TRBV28|.
ASSSGAKNIQY
>TRBV10-3|TRBD2
AITSGSGETQY
>TRBV21-1|.
ASSKEQGRVGNQPQH
>TRBV20-1|TRBD2
SARLAGADTGELF
>TRBV27|.
ASSWSRATDTQY
>TRBV4-2|TRBD1
ASSQETGGSYEQY
>TRBV12-3/TRBV12-4|.
ASSPRGNGYT
>TRBV20-1|TRBD2
SARETSDIYNEQF
>TRBV19|.
ASTTLPGGPPDTQY
>TRBV6-2/TRBV6-3|.
ASSLIQPNEQF
>TRBV5-4|.
ASGGHEETQY
>TRBV20-1|TRBD2
SVPPAKLAGLSYNEQF
>TRBV9|.
ASSVATGSEAF
>TRBV15|.
ATSRAQGNDEQY
>TRBV20-1|.
SARDLGATEAF